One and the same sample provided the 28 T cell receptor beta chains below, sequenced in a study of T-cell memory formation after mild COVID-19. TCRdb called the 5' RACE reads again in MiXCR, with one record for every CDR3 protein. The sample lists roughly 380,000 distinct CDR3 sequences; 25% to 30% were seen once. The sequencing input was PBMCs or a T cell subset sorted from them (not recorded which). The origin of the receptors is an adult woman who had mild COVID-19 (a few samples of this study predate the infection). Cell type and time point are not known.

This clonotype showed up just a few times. The CDR3 DNA sequence: TGTGCCAGCGGAAGATTCCCGGGACTAGCGACCCCCTCCTACAATGAGCAGTTCTTC. Amino acid sequence: CASGRFPGLATPSYNEQFF. The chain recombines TRBV2 with TRBJ2-1; 10 bases align to TRBD2. The ends lost 8 bases at V and 0 bases at J; junction bases unmatched: 16. CDR3 length: 19 amino acids. Germline V gives CDR1 SNHLY, CDR2 FYNNEI.

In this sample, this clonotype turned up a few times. DNA of the CDR3: TGTGCCAGCAGCTCAGACCGTCTCCGGGCGGGCTACACCTTC. It codes for CASSSDRLRAGYTF. The J gene is TRBJ1-2, the V gene TRBV7-2; unclear D gene. CDR3 length: 14 amino acids. Germline CDR1 is SGHTA and CDR2 is FQGNSA. Trimming shortened V by 4 bases and J by 8 bases, and 17 bases separated the two germline ends.

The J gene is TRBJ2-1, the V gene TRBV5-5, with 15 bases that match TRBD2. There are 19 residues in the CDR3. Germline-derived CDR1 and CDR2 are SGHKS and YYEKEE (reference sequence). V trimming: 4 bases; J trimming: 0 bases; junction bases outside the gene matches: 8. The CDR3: CASSPGTSGGPSSYNEQFF. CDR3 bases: TGTGCCAGCAGCCCGGGGACTAGCGGGGGGCCAAGCTCCTACAATGAGCAGTTCTTC.

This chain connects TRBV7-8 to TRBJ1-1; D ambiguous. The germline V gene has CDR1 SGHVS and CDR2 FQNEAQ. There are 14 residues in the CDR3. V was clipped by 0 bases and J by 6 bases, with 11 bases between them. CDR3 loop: CASSLASGIAEAFF. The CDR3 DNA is TGTGCCAGCAGCTTAGCTTCGGGGATCGCTGAAGCTTTCTTT.

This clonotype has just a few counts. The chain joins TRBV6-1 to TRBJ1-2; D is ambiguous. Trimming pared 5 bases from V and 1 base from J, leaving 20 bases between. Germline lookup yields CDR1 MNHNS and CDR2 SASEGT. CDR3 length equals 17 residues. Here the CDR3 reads CASSQSSGAGGNYGYTF. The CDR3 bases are TGTGCCAGCAGTCAGTCGTCGGGAGCGGGCGGTAACTATGGCTACACCTTC.

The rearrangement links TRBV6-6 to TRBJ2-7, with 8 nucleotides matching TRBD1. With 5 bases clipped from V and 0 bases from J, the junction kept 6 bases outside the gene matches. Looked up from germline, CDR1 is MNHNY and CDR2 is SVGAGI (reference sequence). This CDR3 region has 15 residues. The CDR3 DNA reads TGTGCCAGCAGTGCCCCGACAGGGGACTCCTACGAGCAGTACTTC. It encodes CASSAPTGDSYEQYF.

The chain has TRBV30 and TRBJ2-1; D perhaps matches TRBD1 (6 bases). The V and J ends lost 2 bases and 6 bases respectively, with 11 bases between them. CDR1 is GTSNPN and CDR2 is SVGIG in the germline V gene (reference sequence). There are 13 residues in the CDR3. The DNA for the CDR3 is TGTGCCTGGAGTCGGGGACAAGTCAATGAGCAGTTCTTC. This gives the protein CAWSRGQVNEQFF.

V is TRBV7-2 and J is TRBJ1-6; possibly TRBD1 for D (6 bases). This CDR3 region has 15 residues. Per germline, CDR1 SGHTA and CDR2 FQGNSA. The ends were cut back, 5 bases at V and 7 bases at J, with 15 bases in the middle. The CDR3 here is CASSRPGHGNSPLHF. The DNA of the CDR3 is TGTGCCAGCAGCAGACCGGGACACGGAAATTCACCCCTCCACTTT.

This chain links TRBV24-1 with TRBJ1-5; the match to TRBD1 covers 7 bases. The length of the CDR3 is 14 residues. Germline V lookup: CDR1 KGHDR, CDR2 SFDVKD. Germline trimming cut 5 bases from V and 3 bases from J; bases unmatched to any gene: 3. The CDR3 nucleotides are TGTGCCACCAGTGTACAGGGGAACAATCAGCCCCAGCATTTT. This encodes CATSVQGNNQPQHF.

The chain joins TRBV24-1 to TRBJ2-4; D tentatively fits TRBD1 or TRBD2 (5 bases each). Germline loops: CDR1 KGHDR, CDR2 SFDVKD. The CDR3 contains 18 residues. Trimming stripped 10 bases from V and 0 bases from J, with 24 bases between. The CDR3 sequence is CATRTRGDWTLAKNIQYF. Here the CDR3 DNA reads TGTGCCACTCGAACCCGGGGCGATTGGACTCTAGCCAAAAACATTCAGTACTTC.

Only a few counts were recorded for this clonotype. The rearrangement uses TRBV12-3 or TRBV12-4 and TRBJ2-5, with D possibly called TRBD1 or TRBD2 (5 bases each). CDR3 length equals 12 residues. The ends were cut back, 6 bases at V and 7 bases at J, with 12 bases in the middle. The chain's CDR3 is CASSPLGGTQYF. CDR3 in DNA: TGTGCCAGCAGCCCCCTTGGGGGGACCCAGTACTTC.

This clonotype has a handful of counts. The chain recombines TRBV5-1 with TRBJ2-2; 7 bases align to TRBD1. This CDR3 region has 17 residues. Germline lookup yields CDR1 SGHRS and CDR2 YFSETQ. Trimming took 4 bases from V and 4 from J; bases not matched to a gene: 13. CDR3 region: CASSHARQGLGTGELFF. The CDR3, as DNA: TGCGCCAGCAGCCACGCTCGACAGGGCCTCGGCACCGGGGAGCTGTTTTTT.

The DNA for the CDR3 is TGTGCCAGCAGCTTAGGACGAACGGACACTGAAGCTTTCTTT. Translation gives CASSLGRTDTEAFF. V and J are TRBV7-2 and TRBJ1-1; D is undetermined. The CDR3 contains 14 residues. CDR1 is SGHTA and CDR2 is FQGNSA in the germline V gene. With 1 base removed from V and 3 bases from J, the gap between germline ends came to 9 bases.

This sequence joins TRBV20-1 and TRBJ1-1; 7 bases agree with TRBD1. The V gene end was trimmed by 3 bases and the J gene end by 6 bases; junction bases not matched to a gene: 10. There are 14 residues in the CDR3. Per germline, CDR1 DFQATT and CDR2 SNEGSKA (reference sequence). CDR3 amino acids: CSARVTGSSPEAFF. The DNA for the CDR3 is TGCAGTGCTAGGGTGACAGGGTCCTCCCCTGAAGCTTTCTTT.

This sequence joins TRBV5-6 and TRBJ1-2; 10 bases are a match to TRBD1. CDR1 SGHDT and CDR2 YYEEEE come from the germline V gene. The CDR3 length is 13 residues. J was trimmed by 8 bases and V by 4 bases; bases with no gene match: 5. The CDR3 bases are TGTGCCAGCAGCACCGGGACAGGGGCCGGCTACACCTTC. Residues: CASSTGTGAGYTF.

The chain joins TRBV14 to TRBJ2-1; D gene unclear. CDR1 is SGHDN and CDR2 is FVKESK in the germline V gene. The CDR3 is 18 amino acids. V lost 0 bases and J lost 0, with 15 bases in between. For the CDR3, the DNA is TGTGCCAGCAGCCAAGATCGGCCCCTCCCCAGCTCCTACAATGAGCAGTTCTTC. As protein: CASSQDRPLPSSYNEQFF.

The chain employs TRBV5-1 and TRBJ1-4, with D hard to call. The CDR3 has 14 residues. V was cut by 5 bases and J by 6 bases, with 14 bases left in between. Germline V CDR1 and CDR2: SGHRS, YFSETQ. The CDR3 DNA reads TGCGCCAGCAGAACAGACGGTGGAGATGAAAAACTGTTTTTT. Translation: CASRTDGGDEKLFF. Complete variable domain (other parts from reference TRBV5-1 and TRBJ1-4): KAGVTQTPRYLIKTRGQQVTLSCSPISGHRSVSWYQQTPGQGLQFLFEYFSETQRNKGNFPGRFSGRQFSNSRSEMNVSTLELGDSALYLCASRTDGGDEKLFFGSGTQLSVL.

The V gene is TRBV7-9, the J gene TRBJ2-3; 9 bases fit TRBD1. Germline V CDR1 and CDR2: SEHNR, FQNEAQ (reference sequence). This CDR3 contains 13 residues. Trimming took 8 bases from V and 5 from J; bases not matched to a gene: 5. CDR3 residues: CASRDRAGDTQYF. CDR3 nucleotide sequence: TGTGCCAGCCGGGACAGGGCGGGAGATACGCAGTATTTT.

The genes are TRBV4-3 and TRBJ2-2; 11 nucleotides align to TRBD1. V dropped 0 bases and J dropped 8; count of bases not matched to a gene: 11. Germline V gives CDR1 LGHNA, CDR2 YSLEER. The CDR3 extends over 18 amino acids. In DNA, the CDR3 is TGCGCCAGCAGCCAAGATCTAGAGGACAGGGGGCATTTTGGGGAGCTGTTTTTT. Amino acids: CASSQDLEDRGHFGELFF.

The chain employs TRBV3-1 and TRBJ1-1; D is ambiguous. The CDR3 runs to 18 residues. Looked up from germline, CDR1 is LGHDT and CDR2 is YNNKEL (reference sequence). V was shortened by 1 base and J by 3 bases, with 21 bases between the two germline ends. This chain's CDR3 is CASSQGPHEVAEYTEAFF. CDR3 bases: TGTGCCAGCAGCCAAGGGCCCCATGAAGTAGCTGAATACACTGAAGCTTTCTTT.

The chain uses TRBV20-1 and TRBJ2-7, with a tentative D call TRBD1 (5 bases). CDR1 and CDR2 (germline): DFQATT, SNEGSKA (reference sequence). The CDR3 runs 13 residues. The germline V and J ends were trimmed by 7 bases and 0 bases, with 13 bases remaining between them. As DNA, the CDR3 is TGCAGTGTCTGGGGCGGCAGCTCCTACGAGCAGTACTTC. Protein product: CSVWGGSSYEQYF.

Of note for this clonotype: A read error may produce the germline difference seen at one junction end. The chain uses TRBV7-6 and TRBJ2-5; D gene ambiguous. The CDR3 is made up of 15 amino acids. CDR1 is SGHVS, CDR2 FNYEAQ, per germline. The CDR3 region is CASSFTLTPQGTQYF. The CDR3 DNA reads TGTGCCAGCAGCTTCACTTTAACCCCCCAAGGGACCCAGTACTTC. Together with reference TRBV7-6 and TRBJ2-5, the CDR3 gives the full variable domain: GAGVSQSPRYKVTKRGQDVALRCDPISGHVSLYWYRQALGQGPEFLTYFNYEAQQDKSGLPNDRFSAERPEGSISTLTIQRTEQRDSAMYRCASSFTLTPQGTQYFGPGTRLLVL.

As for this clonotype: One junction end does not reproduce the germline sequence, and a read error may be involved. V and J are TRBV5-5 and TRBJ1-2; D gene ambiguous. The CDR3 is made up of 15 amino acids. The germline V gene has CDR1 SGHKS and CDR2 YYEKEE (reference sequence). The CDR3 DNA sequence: TGTGACAGCAGCTGGGAGGTGGGAGCTAACTATGGCTACACCTTC. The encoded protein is CDSSWEVGANYGYTF.

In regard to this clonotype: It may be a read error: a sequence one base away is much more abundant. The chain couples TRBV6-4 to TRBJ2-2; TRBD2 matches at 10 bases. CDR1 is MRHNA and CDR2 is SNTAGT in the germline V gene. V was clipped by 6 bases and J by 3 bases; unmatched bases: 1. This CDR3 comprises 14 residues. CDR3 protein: CASRLAGYTGELFF. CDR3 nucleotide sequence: TGTGCCAGCAGACTAGCGGGGTACACCGGGGAGCTGTTTTTT.

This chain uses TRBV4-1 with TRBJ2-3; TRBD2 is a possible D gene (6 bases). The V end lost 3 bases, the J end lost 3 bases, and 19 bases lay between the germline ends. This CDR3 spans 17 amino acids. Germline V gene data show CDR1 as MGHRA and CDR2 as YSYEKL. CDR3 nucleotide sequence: TGCGCCAGCAGCCAGTGGGTTTCGGCGGGGAAAACAGATACGCAGTATTTT. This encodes CASSQWVSAGKTDTQYF.

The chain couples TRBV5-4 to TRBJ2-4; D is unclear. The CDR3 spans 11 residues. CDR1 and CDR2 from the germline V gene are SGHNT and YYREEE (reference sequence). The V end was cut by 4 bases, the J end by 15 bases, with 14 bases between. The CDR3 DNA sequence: TGTGCCAGCAGCATCGGACCGGAATCGTACTTC. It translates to CASSIGPESYF.

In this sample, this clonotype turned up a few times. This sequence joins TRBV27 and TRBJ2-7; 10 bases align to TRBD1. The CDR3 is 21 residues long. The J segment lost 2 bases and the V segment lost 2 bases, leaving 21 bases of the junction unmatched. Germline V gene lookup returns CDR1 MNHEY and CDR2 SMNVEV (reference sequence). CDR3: CASSLPDSFQNPGQGTYEQYF. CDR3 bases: TGTGCCAGCAGTTTACCAGATTCATTCCAAAACCCGGGACAGGGGACCTACGAGCAGTACTTC.

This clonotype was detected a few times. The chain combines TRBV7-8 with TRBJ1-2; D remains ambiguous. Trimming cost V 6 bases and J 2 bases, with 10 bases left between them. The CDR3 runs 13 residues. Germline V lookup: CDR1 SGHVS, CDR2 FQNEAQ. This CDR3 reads CASSPVLNYGYTF. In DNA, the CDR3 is TGTGCCAGCAGTCCGGTTTTAAACTATGGCTACACCTTC.